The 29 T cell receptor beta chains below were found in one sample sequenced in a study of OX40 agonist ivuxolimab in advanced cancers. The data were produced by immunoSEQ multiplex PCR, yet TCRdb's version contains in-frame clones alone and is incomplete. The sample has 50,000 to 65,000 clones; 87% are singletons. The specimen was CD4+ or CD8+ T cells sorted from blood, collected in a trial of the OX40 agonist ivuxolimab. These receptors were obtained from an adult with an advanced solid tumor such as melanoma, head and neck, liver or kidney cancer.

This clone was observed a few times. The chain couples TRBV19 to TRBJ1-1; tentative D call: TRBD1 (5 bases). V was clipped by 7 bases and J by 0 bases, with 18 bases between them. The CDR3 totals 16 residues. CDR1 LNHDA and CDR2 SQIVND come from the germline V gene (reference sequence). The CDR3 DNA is TGTGCCAGTACCGCGGGCCGGGGGAAGGTGAACACTGAAGCTTTCTTT. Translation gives CASTAGRGKVNTEAFF.

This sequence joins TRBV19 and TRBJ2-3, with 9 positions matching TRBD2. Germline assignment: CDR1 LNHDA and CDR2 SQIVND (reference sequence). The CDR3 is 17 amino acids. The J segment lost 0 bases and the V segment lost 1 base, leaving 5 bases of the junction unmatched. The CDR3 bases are TGTGCCAGTAGTATAGGGGGGACTAGCACAAGCACAGATACGCAGTATTTT. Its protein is CASSIGGTSTSTDTQYF.

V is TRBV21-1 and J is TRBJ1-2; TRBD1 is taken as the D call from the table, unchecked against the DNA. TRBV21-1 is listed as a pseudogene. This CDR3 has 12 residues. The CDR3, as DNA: TGTGCGCAGCCCCCAGGATTATATGGCTACACCTTC. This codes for CAQPPGLYGYTF.

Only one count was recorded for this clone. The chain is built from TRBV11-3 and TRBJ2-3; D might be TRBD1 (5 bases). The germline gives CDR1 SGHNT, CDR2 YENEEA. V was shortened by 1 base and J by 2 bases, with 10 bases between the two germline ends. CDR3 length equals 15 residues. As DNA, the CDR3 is TGTGCCAGCAGCTTAGGGGGCGGCCTCACAGATACGCAGTATTTT. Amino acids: CASSLGGGLTDTQYF.

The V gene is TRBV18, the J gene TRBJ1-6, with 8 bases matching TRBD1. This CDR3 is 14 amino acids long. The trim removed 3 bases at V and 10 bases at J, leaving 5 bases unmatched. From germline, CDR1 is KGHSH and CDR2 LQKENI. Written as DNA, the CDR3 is TGTGCCAGCTCACCGGACAGGGTATCATCACCCCTCCACTTT. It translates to CASSPDRVSSPLHF.

CDR3 in DNA: TGCGCCAGCAGCAGGGGACAGGCCACCTACGAGCAGTACTTC. This gives the protein CASSRGQATYEQYF. J is TRBJ2-7 and V is TRBV5-1; 8 nucleotides line up with TRBD1. With 4 bases clipped from V and 2 bases from J, the junction kept 5 bases outside the gene matches. Per the germline V gene, CDR1 is SGHRS and CDR2 is YFSETQ. The CDR3 is made up of 14 amino acids.

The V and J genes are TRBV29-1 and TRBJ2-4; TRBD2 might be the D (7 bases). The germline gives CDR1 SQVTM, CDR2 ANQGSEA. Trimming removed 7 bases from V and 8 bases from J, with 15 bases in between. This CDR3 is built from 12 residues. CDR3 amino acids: CSGGGGTDIQYF. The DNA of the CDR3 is TGCAGCGGGGGGGGCGGGACGGACATTCAGTACTTC.

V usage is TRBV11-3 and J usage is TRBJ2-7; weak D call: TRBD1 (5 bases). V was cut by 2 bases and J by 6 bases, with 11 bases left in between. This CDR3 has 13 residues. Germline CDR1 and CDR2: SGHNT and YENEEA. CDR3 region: CASSLFGAGEQYF. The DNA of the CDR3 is TGTGCCAGCAGCTTATTTGGGGCAGGCGAGCAGTACTTC.

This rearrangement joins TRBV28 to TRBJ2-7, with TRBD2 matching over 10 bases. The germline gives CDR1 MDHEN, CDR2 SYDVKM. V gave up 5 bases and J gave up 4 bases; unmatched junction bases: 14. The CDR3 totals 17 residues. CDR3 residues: CASSAAASGRYKYEQYF. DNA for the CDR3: TGTGCCAGCAGTGCCGCGGCTAGCGGGAGATACAAGTACGAGCAGTACTTC. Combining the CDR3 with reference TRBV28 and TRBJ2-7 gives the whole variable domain DVKVTQSSRYLVKRTGEKVFLECVQDMDHENMFWYRQDPGLGLRLIYFSYDVKMKEKGDIPEGYSVSREKKERFSLILESASTNQTSMYLCASSAAASGRYKYEQYFGPGTRLTVT.

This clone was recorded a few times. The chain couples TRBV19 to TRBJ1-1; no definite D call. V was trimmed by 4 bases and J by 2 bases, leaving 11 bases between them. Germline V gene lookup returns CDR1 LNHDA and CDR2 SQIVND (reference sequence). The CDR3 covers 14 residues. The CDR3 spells CASSSASLNTEAFF. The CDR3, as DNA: TGTGCCAGTAGTAGCGCCAGCTTAAACACTGAAGCTTTCTTT.

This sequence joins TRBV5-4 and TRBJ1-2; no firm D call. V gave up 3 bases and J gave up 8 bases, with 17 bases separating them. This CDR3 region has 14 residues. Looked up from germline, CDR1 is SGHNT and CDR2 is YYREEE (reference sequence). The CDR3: CASSSNTNPGGYTF. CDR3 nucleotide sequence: TGTGCCAGCAGCTCCAACACCAACCCCGGCGGCTACACCTTC.

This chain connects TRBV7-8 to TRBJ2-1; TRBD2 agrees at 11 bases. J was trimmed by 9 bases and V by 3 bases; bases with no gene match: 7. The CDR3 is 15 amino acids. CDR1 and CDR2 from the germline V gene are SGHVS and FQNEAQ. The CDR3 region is CASSLGLAAMAEQFF. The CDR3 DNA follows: TGTGCCAGCAGCTTGGGACTAGCGGCAATGGCTGAGCAGTTCTTC.

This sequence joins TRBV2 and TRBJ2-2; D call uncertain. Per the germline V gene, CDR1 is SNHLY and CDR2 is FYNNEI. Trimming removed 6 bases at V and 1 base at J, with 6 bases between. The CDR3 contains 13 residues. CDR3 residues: CASRNLNTGELFF. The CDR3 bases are TGTGCCAGCAGGAACCTGAACACCGGGGAGCTGTTTTTT.

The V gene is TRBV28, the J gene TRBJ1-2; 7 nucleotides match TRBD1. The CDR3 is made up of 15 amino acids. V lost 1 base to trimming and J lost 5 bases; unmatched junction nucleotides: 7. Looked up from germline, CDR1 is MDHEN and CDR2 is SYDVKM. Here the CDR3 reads CASSLSGQTFYGYTF. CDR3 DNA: TGTGCCAGCAGTTTATCGGGACAGACCTTTTATGGCTACACCTTC.

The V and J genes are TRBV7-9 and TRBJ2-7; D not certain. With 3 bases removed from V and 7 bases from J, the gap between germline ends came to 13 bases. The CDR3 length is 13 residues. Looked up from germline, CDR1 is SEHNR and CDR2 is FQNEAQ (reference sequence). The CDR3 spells CASSFWELGEQYF. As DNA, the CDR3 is TGTGCCAGCAGCTTTTGGGAATTGGGGGAGCAGTACTTC.

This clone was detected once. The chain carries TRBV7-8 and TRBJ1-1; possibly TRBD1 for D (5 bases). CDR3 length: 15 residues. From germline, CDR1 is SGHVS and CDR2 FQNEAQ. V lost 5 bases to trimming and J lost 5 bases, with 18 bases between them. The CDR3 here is CASSPPGGEGTEAFF. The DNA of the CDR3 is TGTGCCAGCAGCCCCCCCGGAGGGGAGGGGACTGAAGCTTTCTTT.

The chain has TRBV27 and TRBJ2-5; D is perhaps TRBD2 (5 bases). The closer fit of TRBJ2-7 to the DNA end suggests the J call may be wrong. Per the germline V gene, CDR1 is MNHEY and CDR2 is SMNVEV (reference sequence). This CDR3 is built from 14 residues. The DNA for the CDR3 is TGTGCCAGCAGTTTATCTCCGGGCGGGTACGAGCAGTACTTC. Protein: CASSLSPGGYEQYF.

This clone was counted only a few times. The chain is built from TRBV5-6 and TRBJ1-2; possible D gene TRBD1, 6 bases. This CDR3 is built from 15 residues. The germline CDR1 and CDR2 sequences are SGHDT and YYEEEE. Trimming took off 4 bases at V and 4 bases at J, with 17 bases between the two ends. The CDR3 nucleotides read TGTGCCAGCAGCCTTGACAGGCCTTTCTCCTATGGCTACACCTTC. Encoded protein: CASSLDRPFSYGYTF.

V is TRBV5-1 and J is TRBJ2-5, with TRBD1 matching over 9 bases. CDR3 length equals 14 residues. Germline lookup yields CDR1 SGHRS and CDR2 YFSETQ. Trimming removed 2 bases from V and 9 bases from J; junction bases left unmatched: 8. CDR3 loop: CASSLLHDRGAQYF. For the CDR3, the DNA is TGCGCCAGCAGCTTATTACACGACAGGGGGGCCCAGTACTTC.

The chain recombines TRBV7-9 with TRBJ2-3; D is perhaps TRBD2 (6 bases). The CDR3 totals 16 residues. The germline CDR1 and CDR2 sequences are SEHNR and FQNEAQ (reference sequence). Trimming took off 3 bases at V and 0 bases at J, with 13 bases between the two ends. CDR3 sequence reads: CASSFRFGRSTDTQYF. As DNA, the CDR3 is TGTGCCAGCAGCTTCCGATTCGGGAGAAGCACAGATACGCAGTATTTT.

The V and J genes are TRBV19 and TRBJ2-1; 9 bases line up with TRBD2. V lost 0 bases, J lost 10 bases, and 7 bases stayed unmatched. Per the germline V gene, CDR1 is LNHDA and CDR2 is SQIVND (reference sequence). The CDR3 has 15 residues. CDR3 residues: CASSIDQGLAREQFF. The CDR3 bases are TGTGCCAGTAGTATAGATCAGGGACTAGCAAGAGAGCAGTTCTTC. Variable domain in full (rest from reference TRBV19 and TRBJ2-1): DGGITQSPKYLFRKEGQNVTLSCEQNLNHDAMYWYRQDPGQGLRLIYYSQIVNDFQKGDIAEGYSVSREKKESFPLTVTSAQKNPTAFYLCASSIDQGLAREQFFGPGTRLTVL.

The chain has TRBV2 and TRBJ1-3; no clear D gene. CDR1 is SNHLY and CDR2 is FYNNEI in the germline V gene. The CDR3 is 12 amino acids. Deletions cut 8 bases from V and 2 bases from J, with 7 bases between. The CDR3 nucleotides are TGTGCCAGCGCCGGGACTGGAAACACCATATATTTT. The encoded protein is CASAGTGNTIYF. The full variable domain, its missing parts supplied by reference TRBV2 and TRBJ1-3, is EPEVTQTPSHQVTQMGQEVILRCVPISNHLYFYWYRQILGQKVEFLVSFYNNEISEKSEIFDDQFSVERPDGSNFTLKIRSTKLEDSAMYFCASAGTGNTIYFGEGSWLTVV.

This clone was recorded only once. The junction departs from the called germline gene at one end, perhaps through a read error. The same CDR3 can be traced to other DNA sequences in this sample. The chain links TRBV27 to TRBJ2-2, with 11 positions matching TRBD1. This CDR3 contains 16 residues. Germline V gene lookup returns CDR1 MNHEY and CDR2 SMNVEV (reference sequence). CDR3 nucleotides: TGCGCCAGCAGTTTAAGGACAGGGGGCAGGACCGGGGAGCTGTTTTTT. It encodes CASSLRTGGRTGELFF.

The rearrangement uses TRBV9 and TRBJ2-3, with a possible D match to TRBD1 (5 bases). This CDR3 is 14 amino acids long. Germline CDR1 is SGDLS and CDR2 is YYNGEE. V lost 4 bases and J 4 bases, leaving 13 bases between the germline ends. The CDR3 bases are TGTGCCAGCAGCTTGTCGCAGGGATCAGATACGCAGTATTTT. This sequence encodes CASSLSQGSDTQYF. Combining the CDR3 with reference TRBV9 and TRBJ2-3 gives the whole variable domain DSGVTQTPKHLITATGQRVTLRCSPRSGDLSVYWYQQSLDQGLQFLIQYYNGEERAKGNILERFSAQQFPDLHSELNLSSLELGDSALYFCASSLSQGSDTQYFGPGTRLTVL.

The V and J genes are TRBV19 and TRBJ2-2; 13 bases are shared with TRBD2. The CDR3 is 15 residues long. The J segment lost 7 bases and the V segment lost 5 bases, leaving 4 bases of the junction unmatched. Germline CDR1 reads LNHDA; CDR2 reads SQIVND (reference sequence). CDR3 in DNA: TGTGCCAGTAGTGGACTAGCGGGAGTGGGCGGGGAGCTGTTTTTT. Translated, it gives CASSGLAGVGGELFF.

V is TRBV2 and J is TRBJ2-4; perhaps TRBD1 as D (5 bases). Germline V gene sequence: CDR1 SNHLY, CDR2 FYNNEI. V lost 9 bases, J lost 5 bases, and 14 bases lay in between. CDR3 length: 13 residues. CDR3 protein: CASGHGWQNIQYF. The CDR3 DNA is TGTGCCAGTGGACATGGGTGGCAAAACATTCAGTACTTC.

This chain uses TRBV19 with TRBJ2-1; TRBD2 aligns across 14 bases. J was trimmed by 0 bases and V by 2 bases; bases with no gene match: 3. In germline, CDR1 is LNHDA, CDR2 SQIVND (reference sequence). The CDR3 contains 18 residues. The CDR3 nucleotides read TGTGCCAGTAGTATACGACTAGCGGGAGGGAGCTCCTACAATGAGCAGTTCTTC. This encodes CASSIRLAGGSSYNEQFF.

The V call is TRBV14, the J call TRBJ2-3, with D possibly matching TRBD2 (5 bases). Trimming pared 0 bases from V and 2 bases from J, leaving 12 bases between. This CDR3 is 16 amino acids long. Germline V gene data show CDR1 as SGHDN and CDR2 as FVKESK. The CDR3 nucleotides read TGTGCCAGCAGCCAAGATAGGCCTAGCTCCACAGATACGCAGTATTTT. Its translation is CASSQDRPSSTDTQYF.

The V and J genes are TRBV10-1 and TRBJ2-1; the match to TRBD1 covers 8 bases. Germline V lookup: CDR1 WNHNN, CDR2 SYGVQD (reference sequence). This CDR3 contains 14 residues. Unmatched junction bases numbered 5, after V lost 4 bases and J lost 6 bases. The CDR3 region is CASSVGQVGNEQFF. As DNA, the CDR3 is TGCGCCAGCAGTGTGGGACAGGTCGGCAATGAGCAGTTCTTC.